This T cell receptor beta chain originates from a study of shared clonotypes between healthy human individuals. Only in-frame clones appear in the TCRdb table, and some are missing; sequencing was by immunoSEQ multiplex PCR. The sample holds 1,100,000 or so clones, approximately 80% seen once. The ends were cut back, 2 bases at V and 5 bases at J, with 25 bases in the middle. The length of the CDR3 is 18 residues. Germline V lookup: CDR1 WSHSY, CDR2 SAAADI. The TCR comes from a man aged 18-30 years in good health. Some clones in this sample may be carry-over from other donors' samples. The V call is TRBV10-2, the J call TRBJ2-7; D tentatively reads TRBD1 or TRBD2 (6 bases each). The source material was memory CD4+ T cells from PBMCs. Subset denoted: CD45RA-negative fraction. This CDR3 reads CASSEVRGQAQWGDEQYF. The CDR3 bases are TGCGCCAGCAGTGAGGTCCGGGGGCAGGCCCAGTGGGGTGACGAGCAGTACTTC.